Presented here are 5 T cell receptor beta chains from one specimen sequenced in a study of shared clonotypes between healthy human individuals. Clones were read by immunoSEQ multiplex PCR, and TCRdb kept only the in-frame ones, dropping some. Here the sample spans 2 million to 2.5 million clones, more than 90% being singletons. The sequenced sample consisted of naive CD4+ T cells sorted from blood. Subset in this sample: CD45RA+ positively selected. Source of these receptors: a man aged 18 to 29 in good health.

V is TRBV27 and J is TRBJ2-2; no clear D. Germline assignment: CDR1 MNHEY and CDR2 SMNVEV (reference sequence). The length of the CDR3 is 14 residues. Between the trimmed V and J ends, which lost 8 bases and 5 bases, there was a span of 15 bases. In nucleotides, the CDR3 is TGTGCCAGCCGTGGGCCGGTGGCGACCGGGGAGCTGTTTTTT. This sequence encodes CASRGPVATGELFF.

V and J are TRBV18 and TRBJ1-2, with D maybe TRBD1 (5 bases). The CDR3 is 14 amino acids. Per the germline V gene, CDR1 is KGHSH and CDR2 is LQKENI. The ends were cut back, 6 bases at V and 0 bases at J, with 11 bases in the middle. The CDR3, as DNA: TGTGCCAGCTCCCAGACAGCAGCTAACTATGGCTACACCTTC. This sequence encodes CASSQTAANYGYTF.

This chain links TRBV6-6 with TRBJ1-3; no reliable D call. Germline V CDR1 and CDR2: MNHNY, SVGAGI (reference sequence). Trimming took 0 bases from V and 15 from J, leaving 18 bases between them. The CDR3 loop spans 14 amino acids. CDR3 in amino acids: CASSYSNQAYGTYF. The DNA of the CDR3 is TGTGCCAGCAGTTACTCGAACCAGGCTTATGGTACATATTTT.

For this clone: This sample also contains other DNA sequences that code for the same CDR3. The chain couples TRBV7-2 to TRBJ2-2; D is uncertain. Germline V gene lookup returns CDR1 SGHTA and CDR2 FQGNSA. This CDR3 is 12 amino acids long. Trimming shortened V by 5 bases and J by 3 bases, and 4 bases separated the two germline ends. The CDR3 sequence is CASSPYTGELFF. In DNA form, the CDR3 reads TGTGCCAGCAGCCCATACACCGGGGAGCTGTTTTTT.

This chain uses TRBV13 with TRBJ2-7, with D possibly matching TRBD2 (6 bases). Germline V gives CDR1 PRHDT, CDR2 FYEKMQ (reference sequence). Deletions cut 0 bases from V and 2 bases from J, with 11 bases between. This CDR3 contains 15 residues. This CDR3 is CASSLGVSGPYEQYF. The DNA for the CDR3 is TGTGCCAGCAGCTTAGGGGTTAGCGGACCCTACGAGCAGTACTTC.